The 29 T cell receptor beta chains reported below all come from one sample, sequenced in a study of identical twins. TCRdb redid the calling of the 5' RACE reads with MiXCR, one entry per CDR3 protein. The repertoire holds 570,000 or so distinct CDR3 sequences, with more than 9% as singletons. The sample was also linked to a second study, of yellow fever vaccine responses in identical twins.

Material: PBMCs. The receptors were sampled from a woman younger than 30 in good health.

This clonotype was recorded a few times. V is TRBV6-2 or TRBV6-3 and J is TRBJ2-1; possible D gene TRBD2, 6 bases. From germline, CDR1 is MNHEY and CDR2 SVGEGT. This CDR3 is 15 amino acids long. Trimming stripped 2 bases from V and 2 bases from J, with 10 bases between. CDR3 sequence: CASSYPGSAYNEQFF. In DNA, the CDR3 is TGTGCCAGCAGTTACCCCGGGAGCGCCTACAATGAGCAGTTCTTC.

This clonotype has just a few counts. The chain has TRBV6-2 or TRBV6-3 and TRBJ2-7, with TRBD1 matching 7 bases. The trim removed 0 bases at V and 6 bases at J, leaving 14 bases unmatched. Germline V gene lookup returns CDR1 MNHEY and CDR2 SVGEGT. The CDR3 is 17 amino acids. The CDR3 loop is CASSYSDREWDEGEQYF. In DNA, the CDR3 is TGTGCCAGCAGTTACTCAGACAGGGAATGGGACGAAGGCGAGCAGTACTTC.

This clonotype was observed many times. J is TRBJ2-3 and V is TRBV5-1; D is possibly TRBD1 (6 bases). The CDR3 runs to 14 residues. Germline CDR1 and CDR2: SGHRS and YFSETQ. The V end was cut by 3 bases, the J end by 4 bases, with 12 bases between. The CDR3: CASSSQGRADTQYF. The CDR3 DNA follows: TGCGCCAGCAGCTCCCAGGGGCGCGCAGATACGCAGTATTTT.

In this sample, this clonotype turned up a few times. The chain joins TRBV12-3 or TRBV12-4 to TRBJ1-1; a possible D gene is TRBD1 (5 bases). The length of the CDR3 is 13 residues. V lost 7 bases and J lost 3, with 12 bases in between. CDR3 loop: CASTQGSDTEAFF. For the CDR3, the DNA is TGTGCCAGCACTCAGGGTAGTGACACTGAAGCTTTCTTT.

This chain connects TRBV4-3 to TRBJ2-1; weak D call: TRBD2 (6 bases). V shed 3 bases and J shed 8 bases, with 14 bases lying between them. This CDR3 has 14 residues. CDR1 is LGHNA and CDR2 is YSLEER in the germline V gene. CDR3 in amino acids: CASSQITSSHEQFF. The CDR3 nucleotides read TGCGCCAGCAGCCAGATAACTAGCTCCCATGAGCAGTTCTTC.

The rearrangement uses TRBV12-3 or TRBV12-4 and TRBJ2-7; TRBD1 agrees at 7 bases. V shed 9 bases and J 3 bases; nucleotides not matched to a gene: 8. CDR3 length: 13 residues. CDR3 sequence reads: CASTTWDSYEQYF. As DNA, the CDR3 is TGTGCCAGTACTACGTGGGACAGCTACGAGCAGTACTTC.

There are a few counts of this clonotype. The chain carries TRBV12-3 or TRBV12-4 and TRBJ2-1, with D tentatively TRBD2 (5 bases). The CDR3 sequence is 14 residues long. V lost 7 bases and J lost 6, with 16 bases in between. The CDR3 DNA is TGTGCCAGCATCCCCGGGGTCTCGAGCAATGAGCAGTTCTTC. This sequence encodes CASIPGVSSNEQFF.

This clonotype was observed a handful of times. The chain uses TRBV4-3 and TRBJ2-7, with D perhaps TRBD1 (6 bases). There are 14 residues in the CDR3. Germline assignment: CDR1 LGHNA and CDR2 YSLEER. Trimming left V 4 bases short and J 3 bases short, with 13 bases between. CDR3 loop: CASSPGDAGYEQYF. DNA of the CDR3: TGCGCCAGCAGCCCAGGGGACGCTGGCTACGAGCAGTACTTC.

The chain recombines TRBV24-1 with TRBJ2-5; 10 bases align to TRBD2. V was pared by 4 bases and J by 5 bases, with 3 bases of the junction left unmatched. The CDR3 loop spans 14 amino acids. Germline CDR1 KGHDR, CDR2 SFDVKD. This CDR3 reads CATSDATSGETQYF. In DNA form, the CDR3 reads TGTGCCACCAGTGACGCGACTAGCGGGGAGACCCAGTACTTC.

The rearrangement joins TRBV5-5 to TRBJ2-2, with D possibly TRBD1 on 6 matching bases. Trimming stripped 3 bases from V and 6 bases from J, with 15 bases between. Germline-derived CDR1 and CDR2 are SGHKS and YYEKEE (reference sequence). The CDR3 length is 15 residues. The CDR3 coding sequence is TGTGCCAGCAGCTCCCCCCACAGGGTTTCCGGGGAGCTGTTTTTT. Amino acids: CASSSPHRVSGELFF.

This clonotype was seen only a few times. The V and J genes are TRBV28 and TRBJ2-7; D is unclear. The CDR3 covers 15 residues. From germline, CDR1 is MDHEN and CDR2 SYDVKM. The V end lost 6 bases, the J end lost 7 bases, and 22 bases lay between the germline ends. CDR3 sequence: CASRHRTALLREQYF. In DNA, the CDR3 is TGTGCCAGCAGGCACCGGACCGCACTTTTGAGGGAGCAGTACTTC.

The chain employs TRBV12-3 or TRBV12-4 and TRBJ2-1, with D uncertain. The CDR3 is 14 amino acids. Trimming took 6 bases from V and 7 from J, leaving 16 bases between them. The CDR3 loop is CASSQKFSENEQFF. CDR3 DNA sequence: TGTGCCAGCAGCCAAAAGTTCTCGGAGAATGAGCAGTTCTTC.

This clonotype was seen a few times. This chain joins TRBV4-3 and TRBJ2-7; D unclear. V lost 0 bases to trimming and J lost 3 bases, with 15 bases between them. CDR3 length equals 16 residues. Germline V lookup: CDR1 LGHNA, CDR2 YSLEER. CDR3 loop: CASSQDGGGAIYEQYF. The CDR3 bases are TGCGCCAGCAGCCAAGACGGCGGCGGAGCCATCTACGAGCAGTACTTC.

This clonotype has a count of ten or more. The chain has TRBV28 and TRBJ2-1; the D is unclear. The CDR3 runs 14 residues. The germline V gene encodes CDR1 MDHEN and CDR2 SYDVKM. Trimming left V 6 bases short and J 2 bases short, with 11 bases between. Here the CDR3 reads CASRTDGAYNEQFF. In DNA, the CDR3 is TGTGCCAGCAGAACCGACGGAGCCTACAATGAGCAGTTCTTC.

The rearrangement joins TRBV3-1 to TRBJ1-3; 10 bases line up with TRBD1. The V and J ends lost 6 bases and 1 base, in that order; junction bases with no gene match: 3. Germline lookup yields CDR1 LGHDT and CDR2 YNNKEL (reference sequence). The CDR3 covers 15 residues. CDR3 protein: CASRQGQGSGNTIYF. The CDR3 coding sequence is TGTGCCAGCAGACAGGGACAGGGGTCTGGAAACACCATATATTTT.

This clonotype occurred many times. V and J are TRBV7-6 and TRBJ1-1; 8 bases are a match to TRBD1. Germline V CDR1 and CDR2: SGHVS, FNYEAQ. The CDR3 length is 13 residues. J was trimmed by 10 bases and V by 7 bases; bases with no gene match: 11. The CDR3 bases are TGTGCCAGCACGGACAGGGAAGGGATTCCAGCTTTCTTT. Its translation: CASTDREGIPAFF.

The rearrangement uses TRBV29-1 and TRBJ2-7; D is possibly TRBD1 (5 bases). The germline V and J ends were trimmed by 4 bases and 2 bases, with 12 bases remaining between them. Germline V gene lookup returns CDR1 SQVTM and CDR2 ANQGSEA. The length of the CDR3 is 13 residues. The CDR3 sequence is CSVAGLVAYEQYF. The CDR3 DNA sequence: TGCAGCGTTGCAGGGTTAGTGGCCTACGAGCAGTACTTC.

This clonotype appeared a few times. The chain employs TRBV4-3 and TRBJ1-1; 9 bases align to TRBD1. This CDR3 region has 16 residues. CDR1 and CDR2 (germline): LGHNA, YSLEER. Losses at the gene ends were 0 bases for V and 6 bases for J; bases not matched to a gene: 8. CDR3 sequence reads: CASSQDSNRGRSEAFF. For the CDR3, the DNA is TGCGCCAGCAGCCAAGATTCGAACAGGGGGCGATCTGAAGCTTTCTTT.

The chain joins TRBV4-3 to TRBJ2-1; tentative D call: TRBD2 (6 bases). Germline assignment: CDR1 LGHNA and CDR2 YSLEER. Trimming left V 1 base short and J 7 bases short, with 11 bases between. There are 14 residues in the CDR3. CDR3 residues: CASSQVSGSNEQFF. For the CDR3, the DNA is TGCGCCAGCAGCCAAGTTTCCGGGAGTAATGAGCAGTTCTTC.

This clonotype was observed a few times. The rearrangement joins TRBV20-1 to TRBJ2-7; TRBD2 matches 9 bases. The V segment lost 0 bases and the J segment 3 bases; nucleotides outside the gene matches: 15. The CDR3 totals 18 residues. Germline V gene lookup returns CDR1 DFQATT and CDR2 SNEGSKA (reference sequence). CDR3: CSARDLSASGKSVYEQYF. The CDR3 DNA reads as TGCAGTGCTAGAGATTTGAGCGCTAGCGGGAAGAGCGTCTACGAGCAGTACTTC.

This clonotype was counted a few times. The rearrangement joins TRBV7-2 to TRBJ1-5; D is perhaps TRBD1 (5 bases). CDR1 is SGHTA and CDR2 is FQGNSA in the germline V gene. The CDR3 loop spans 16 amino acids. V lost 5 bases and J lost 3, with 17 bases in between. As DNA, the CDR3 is TGTGCCAGCAGCCCCGGGGGGGGTCAGATCAATCAGCCCCAGCATTTT. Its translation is CASSPGGGQINQPQHF.

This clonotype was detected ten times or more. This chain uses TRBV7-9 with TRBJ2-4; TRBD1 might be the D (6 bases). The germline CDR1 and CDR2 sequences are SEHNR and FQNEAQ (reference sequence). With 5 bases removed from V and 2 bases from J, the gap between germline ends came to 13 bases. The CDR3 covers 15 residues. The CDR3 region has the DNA TGTGCCAGCAGCCCGAGGGGGAAGACCAAAAACATTCAGTACTTC. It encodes CASSPRGKTKNIQYF.

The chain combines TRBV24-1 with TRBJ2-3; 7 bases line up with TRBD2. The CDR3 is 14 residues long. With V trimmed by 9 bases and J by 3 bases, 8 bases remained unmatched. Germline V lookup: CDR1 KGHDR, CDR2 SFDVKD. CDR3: CATAGEGWTDTQYF. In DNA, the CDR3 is TGTGCCACCGCCGGGGAGGGGTGGACAGATACGCAGTATTTT.

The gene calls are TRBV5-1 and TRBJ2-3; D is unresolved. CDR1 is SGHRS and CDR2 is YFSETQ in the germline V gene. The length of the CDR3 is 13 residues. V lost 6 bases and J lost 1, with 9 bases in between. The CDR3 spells CASTSYGTDTQYF. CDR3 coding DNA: TGCGCCAGCACATCGTACGGCACAGATACGCAGTATTTT. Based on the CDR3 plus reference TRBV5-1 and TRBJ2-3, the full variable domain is KAGVTQTPRYLIKTRGQQVTLSCSPISGHRSVSWYQQTPGQGLQFLFEYFSETQRNKGNFPGRFSGRQFSNSRSEMNVSTLELGDSALYLCASTSYGTDTQYFGPGTRLTVL.

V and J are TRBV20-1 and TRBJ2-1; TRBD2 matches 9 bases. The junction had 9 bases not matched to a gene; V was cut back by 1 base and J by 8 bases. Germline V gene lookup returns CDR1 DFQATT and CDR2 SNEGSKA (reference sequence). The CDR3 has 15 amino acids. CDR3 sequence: CSARGAREGWDEQFF. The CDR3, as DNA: TGCAGTGCTAGAGGGGCGCGGGAGGGCTGGGATGAGCAGTTCTTC.

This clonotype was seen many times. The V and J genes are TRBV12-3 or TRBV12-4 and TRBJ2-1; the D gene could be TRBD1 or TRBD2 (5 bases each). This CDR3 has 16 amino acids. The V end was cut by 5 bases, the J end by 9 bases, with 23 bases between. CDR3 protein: CASSQTRDLLHFEQFF. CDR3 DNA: TGTGCCAGCAGTCAAACCCGGGACCTACTTCATTTTGAGCAGTTCTTC.

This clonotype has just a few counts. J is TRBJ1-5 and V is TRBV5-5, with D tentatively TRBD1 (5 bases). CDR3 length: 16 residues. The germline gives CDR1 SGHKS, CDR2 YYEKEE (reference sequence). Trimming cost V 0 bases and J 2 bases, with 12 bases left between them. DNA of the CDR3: TGTGCCAGCAGCTTGGACAGGAGGGTCGGCAATCAGCCCCAGCATTTT. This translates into CASSLDRRVGNQPQHF.

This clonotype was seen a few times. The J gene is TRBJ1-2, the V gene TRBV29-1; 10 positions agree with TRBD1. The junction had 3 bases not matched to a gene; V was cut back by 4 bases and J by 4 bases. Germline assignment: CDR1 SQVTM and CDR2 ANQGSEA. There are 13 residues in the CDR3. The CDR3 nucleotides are TGCAGCGTTGGGACAGGGGGAACCTATGGCTACACCTTC. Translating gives CSVGTGGTYGYTF.

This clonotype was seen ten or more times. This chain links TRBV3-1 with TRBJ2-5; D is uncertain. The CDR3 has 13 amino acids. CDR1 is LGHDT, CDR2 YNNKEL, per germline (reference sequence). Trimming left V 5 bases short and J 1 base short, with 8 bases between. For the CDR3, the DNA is TGTGCCAGCAGCTGGGATTTCCAAGAGACCCAGTACTTC. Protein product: CASSWDFQETQYF.